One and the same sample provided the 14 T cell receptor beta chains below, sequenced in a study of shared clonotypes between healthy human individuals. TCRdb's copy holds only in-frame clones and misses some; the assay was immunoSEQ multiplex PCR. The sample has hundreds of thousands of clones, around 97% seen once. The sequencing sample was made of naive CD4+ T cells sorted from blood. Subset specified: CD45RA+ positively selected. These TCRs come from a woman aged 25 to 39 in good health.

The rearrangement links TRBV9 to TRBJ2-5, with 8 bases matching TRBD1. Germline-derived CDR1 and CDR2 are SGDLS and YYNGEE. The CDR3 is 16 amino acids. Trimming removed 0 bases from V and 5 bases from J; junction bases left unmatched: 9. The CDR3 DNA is TGTGCCAGCAGCGTAGATCTGGGTCAGGGGGCCGAGACCCAGTACTTC. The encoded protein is CASSVDLGQGAETQYF.

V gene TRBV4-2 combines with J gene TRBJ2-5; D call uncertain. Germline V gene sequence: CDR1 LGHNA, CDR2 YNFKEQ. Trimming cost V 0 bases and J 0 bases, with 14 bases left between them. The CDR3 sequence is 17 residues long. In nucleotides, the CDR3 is TGTGCCAGCAGCCAAGATCGTAAGACCCAAGACCAAGAGACCCAGTACTTC. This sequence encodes CASSQDRKTQDQETQYF.

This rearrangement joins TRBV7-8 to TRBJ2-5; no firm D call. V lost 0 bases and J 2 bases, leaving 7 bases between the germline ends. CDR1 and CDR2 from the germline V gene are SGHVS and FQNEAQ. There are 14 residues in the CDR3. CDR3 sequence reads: CASSLAGVQETQYF. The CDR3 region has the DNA TGTGCCAGCAGCTTAGCTGGAGTTCAAGAGACCCAGTACTTC.

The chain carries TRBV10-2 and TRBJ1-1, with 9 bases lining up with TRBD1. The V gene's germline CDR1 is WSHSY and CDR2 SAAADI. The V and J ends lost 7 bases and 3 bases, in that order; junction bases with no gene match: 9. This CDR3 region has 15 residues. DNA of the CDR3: TGCGCCAGCATACAGGGGGCCGGCTCGGACACTGAAGCTTTCTTT. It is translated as CASIQGAGSDTEAFF.

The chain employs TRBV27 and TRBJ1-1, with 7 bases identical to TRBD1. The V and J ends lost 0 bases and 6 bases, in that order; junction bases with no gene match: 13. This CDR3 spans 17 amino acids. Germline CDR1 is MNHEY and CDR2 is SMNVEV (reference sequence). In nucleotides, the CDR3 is TGTGCCAGCAGTTTATCGTCAAAGGGGGCGCGTCGCTCTGAAGCTTTCTTT. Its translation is CASSLSSKGARRSEAFF.

CDR3 protein: CASSLGIAGLYEQYF. The CDR3 nucleotides are TGTGCCAGCAGCTTGGGAATAGCGGGACTCTACGAGCAGTACTTC. This chain uses TRBV5-4 with TRBJ2-7, with 8 positions matching TRBD2. The V gene's germline CDR1 is SGHNT and CDR2 YYREEE (reference sequence). V shed 0 bases, J shed 3 bases, and the junction held 5 bases outside the gene matches. This CDR3 spans 15 amino acids.

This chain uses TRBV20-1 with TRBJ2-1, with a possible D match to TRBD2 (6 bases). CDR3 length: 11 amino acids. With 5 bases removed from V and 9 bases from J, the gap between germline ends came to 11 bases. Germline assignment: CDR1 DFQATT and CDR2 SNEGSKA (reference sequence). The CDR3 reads CSARGGIEQFF. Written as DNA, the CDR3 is TGCAGTGCTCGAGGAGGGATTGAGCAGTTCTTC.

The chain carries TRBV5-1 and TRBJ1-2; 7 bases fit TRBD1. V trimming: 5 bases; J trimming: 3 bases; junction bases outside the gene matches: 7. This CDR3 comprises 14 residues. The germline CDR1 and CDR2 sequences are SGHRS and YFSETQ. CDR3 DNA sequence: TGCGCCAGCAGACCCGACAGGGCCGACTATGGCTACACCTTC. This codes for CASRPDRADYGYTF.

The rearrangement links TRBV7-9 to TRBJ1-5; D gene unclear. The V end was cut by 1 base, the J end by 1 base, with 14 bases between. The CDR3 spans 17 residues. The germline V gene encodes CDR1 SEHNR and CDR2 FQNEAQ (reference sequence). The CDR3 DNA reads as TGTGCCAGCAGCTTAGTTTGGGAGGGAACCAGCAATCAGCCCCAGCATTTT. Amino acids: CASSLVWEGTSNQPQHF. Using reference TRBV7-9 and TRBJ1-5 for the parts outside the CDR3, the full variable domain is DTGVSQNPRHKITKRGQNVTFRCDPISEHNRLYWYRQTLGQGPEFLTYFQNEAQLEKSRLLSDRFSAERPKGSFSTLEIQRTEQGDSAMYLCASSLVWEGTSNQPQHFGDGTRLSIL.

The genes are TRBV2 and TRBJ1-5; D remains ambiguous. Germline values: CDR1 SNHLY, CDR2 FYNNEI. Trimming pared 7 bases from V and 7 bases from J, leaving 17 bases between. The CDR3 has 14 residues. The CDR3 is CASTLRARVQPQHF. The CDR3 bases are TGTGCCAGCACCTTGAGGGCAAGAGTGCAGCCCCAGCATTTT. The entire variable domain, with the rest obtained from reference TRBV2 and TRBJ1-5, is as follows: EPEVTQTPSHQVTQMGQEVILRCVPISNHLYFYWYRQILGQKVEFLVSFYNNEISEKSEIFDDQFSVERPDGSNFTLKIRSTKLEDSAMYFCASTLRARVQPQHFGDGTRLSIL.

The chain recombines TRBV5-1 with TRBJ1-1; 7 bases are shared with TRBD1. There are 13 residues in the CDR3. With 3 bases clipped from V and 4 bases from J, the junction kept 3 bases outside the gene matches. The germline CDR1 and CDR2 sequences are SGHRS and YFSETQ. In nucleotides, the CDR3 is TGCGCCAGCAGCTCACAGGGGAGCACTGAAGCTTTCTTT. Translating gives CASSSQGSTEAFF.

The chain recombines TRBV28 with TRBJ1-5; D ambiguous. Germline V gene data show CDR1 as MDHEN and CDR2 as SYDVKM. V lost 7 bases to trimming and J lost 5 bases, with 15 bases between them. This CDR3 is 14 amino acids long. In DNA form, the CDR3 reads TGTGCCAGCACCCCTGAGGGTGGCCATCAGCCCCAGCATTTT. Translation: CASTPEGGHQPQHF.

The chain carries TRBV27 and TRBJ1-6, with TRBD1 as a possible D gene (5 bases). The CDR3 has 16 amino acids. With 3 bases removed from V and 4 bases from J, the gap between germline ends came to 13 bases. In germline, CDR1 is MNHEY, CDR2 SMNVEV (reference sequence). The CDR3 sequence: CASSFRARRYNSPLHF. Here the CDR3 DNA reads TGTGCCAGCAGTTTCAGGGCCCGAAGATATAATTCACCCCTCCACTTT.

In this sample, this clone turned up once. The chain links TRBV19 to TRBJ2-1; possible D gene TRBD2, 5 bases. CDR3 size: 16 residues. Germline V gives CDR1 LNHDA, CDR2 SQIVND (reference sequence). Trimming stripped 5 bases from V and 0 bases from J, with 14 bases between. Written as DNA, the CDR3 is TGTGCCAGTAGTCCCCTGAGCGGTAGCTCCTACAATGAGCAGTTCTTC. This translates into CASSPLSGSSYNEQFF.